These T cell receptor beta chains were read from a single sample in a study of identical twins. TCRdb re-derived calls from the 5' RACE reads in MiXCR, one entry per CDR3 protein. The data hold 1,800,000 or so distinct CDR3 sequences, with around 29% observed a single time. Source material: cord blood. The receptor set was obtained from a newborn girl in good health. Both conserved end residues are part of each CDR3. The D gene is left open where the match is weak. Clone size is not always given. Where it is, it says once, few, many or a class for expanded clones.

cdr3_length j_call d_call clone_size v_call cdr3_aa cdr3_nt
13 TRBJ1-2 - - TRBV6-1 CASIWSSGGGYTF TGTGCCAGCATATGGTCCTCCGGAGGGGGCTACACCTTC
17 TRBJ2-1 TRBD2 - TRBV4-2 CASSQDLAGDSYNEQFF TGTGCCAGCAGCCAAGATCTAGCGGGAGACTCCTACAATGAGCAGTTCTTC
13 TRBJ1-1 TRBD1 - TRBV12-3/TRBV12-4 CAIKTGTLGVAFF TGTGCCATCAAGACAGGGACACTTGGCGTAGCTTTCTTT
13 TRBJ2-7 TRBD1 - TRBV29-1 CSVLRQGGHEQYF TGCAGCGTTTTGAGACAGGGCGGCCACGAGCAGTACTTC
15 TRBJ1-3 - - TRBV2 CASRDRTNSGNTIYF TGTGCCAGCAGGGACAGAACTAACTCTGGAAACACCATATATTTT
13 TRBJ2-7 TRBD2 - TRBV27 CANLSGSTYEQYF TGTGCCAACCTAAGCGGGAGCACCTACGAGCAGTACTTC
23 TRBJ2-3 TRBD2 few TRBV11-1 CASSLANRVLGLAVPNSTDTQYF TGTGCCAGCAGCTTAGCGAACAGGGTTCTGGGACTAGCGGTTCCCAATAGCACAGATACGCAGTATTTT
17 TRBJ1-5 - - TRBV20-1 CSARDRWGKGSNQPQHF TGCAGTGCTAGAGATCGGTGGGGGAAGGGGAGCAATCAGCCCCAGCATTTT
14 TRBJ2-1 TRBD2 few TRBV2 CASTLAGIYNEQFF TGTGCCAGCACGCTAGCGGGGATTTACAATGAGCAGTTCTTC
12 TRBJ1-1 - few TRBV10-3 CAISERARGAFF TGTGCCATCAGTGAGCGGGCCAGGGGTGCTTTCTTT
14 TRBJ2-2 TRBD2 - TRBV29-1 CSVRTSSNTGELFF TGCAGCGTAAGGACTAGCTCCAACACCGGGGAGCTGTTTTTT
14 TRBJ1-2 TRBD1 - TRBV7-2 CASSAGQFLYDYTF TGTGCCAGCAGCGCGGGACAGTTCCTCTATGACTACACCTTC
13 TRBJ1-1 - - TRBV10-3 CAIMRLLNTEAFF TGTGCCATCATGAGGCTCTTGAACACTGAAGCTTTCTTT
17 TRBJ2-7 - - TRBV7-9 CASSLTLVRGRSYEQYF TGTGCCAGCAGCTTAACTCTGGTCCGGGGCAGGTCCTACGAGCAGTACTTC
14 TRBJ1-5 - - TRBV20-1 CSARDIYSNQPQHF TGCAGTGCTAGGGACATCTATAGCAATCAGCCCCAGCATTTT
16 TRBJ1-1 TRBD1 - TRBV18 CASSLQRGQGYTEAFF TGTGCCAGCTCATTACAGCGGGGACAGGGGTACACTGAAGCTTTCTTT
14 TRBJ2-2 - - TRBV5-1 CASSLNSLTGELFF TGCGCCAGCAGCCTCAACTCGTTAACCGGGGAGCTGTTTTTT
16 TRBJ1-6 TRBD1 - TRBV20-1 CSARDPGQGDNSPLHF TGCAGTGCTAGAGACCCTGGACAGGGGGATAATTCACCCCTCCACTTT
14 TRBJ1-3 TRBD1 - TRBV5-1 CASSPRGPGNTIYF TGCGCCAGCAGCCCGAGGGGGCCAGGAAACACCATATATTTT
18 TRBJ2-1 TRBD2 - TRBV12-5 CASGLTSGTSGGDIEQFF TGTGCTAGTGGTTTGACATCAGGGACTAGCGGGGGGGACATTGAGCAGTTCTTC
13 TRBJ2-5 - - TRBV27 CASSLRNQEAQYF TGTGCCAGCAGTTTGAGGAACCAAGAGGCCCAGTACTTC
16 TRBJ2-2 TRBD2 once TRBV3-1 CASSQVIMGGTGELFF TGTGCCAGCAGCCAAGTTATTATGGGGGGGACCGGGGAGCTGTTTTTT
14 TRBJ1-2 - many TRBV29-1 CSVELGRPIYGYTF TGCAGCGTTGAACTGGGACGGCCCATCTATGGCTACACCTTC
16 TRBJ1-5 - - TRBV20-1 CSARDGGGSGNQPQHF TGCAGTGCTAGAGATGGGGGGGGCTCCGGCAATCAGCCCCAGCATTTT
16 TRBJ2-4 - - TRBV10-3 CAISESTGLAKNIQYF TGTGCCATCAGTGAGTCGACAGGACTAGCCAAAAACATTCAGTACTTC
14 TRBJ1-2 TRBD1 - TRBV25-1 CASSVTGGAEGYTF TGTGCCAGCAGTGTTACAGGGGGCGCTGAGGGCTACACCTTC
16 TRBJ2-1 TRBD2 few TRBV24-1 CATSEPGLAGGNEQFF TGTGCCACCAGTGAGCCGGGACTAGCGGGAGGCAATGAGCAGTTCTTC
13 TRBJ2-5 - many TRBV29-1 CSVDSAYQETQYF TGCAGCGTTGATTCAGCTTACCAAGAGACCCAGTACTTC
14 TRBJ1-2 - few TRBV29-1 CSTLPANTNYGYTF TGCAGCACCCTACCTGCCAACACTAACTATGGCTACACCTTC
13 TRBJ2-7 - - TRBV12-5 CASGRDINYEQYF TGTGCTAGTGGCCGGGACATCAACTACGAGCAGTACTTC
16 TRBJ2-3 - - TRBV4-2 CASSQESRPSTDTQYF TGTGCCAGCAGCCAAGAGAGTAGGCCTAGCACAGATACGCAGTATTTT
15 TRBJ2-4 - - TRBV20-1 CSAGGTSLAKNTQYF TGCAGTGCTGGCGGGACTTCACTAGCCAAAAACACTCAGTACTTC
15 TRBJ2-4 TRBD1 many TRBV10-3 CAISESTGAKNIQYF TGTGCCATCAGTGAGTCGACAGGGGCCAAAAACATTCAGTACTTC
17 TRBJ2-7 TRBD2 - TRBV27 CASSLGGGNKRTYEQYF TGTGCCAGCAGTTTGGGGGGGGGGAATAAGAGGACCTACGAGCAGTACTTC
15 TRBJ2-1 TRBD2 few TRBV27 CASSLGSGDCNEQFF TGTGCCAGCAGTTTAGGTAGCGGGGATTGCAATGAGCAGTTCTTC
15 TRBJ2-7 - few TRBV21-1 CASSKSEQYSNEQYF TGTGCCAGCAGCAAAAGTGAACAGTACTCAAACGAGCAGTACTTC
13 TRBJ1-2 TRBD1 many TRBV20-1 CSAKTGLNYGYTF TGCAGTGCCAAGACAGGGTTGAACTATGGCTACACCTTC
12 TRBJ1-1 - many TRBV10-3 CASGRVNTEAFF TGTGCCTCAGGGAGGGTGAACACTGAAGCTTTCTTT
17 TRBJ2-3 TRBD2 - TRBV18 CASSPNNLAGRTDTQYF TGTGCCAGCTCACCAAATAATCTAGCGGGTCGCACAGATACGCAGTATTTT
12 TRBJ2-1 - many TRBV29-1 CSVELGYNEQFF TGCAGCGTTGAATTAGGGTACAATGAGCAGTTCTTC
17 TRBJ1-4 - - TRBV5-1 CASSRGGAKGTNEKLFF TGCGCCAGCAGCCGCGGTGGGGCGAAGGGAACTAATGAAAAACTGTTTTTT
13 TRBJ2-1 - few TRBV27 CASSFGLLNEQFF TGTGCCAGCAGTTTCGGACTACTCAATGAGCAGTTCTTC
16 TRBJ2-1 TRBD2 - TRBV6-5 CASSAGTSGSYNEQFF TGTGCCAGCAGCGCCGGGACTAGCGGCTCCTACAATGAGCAGTTCTTC
14 TRBJ2-7 TRBD1 - TRBV18 CASSPRTGLDEQYF TGTGCCAGCTCCCCCCGGACAGGGCTAGACGAGCAGTACTTC
15 TRBJ2-7 TRBD2 - TRBV3-1 CASSRGLAGYNEQYF TGTGCCAGCAGTAGGGGACTAGCGGGGTACAATGAGCAGTACTTC
18 TRBJ2-3 - - TRBV7-8 CASSLGLGLTSRTDTQYF TGTGCCAGCAGCTTAGGCTTGGGACTCACCTCCCGCACAGATACGCAGTATTTT
16 TRBJ1-4 - - TRBV6-1 CASSERSRTINEKLFF TGTGCCAGCAGTGAAAGGTCGAGGACTATTAATGAAAAACTGTTTTTT
13 TRBJ1-5 TRBD1 - TRBV6-1 CASRGTVYQPQHF TGTGCCAGCAGGGGGACAGTCTATCAGCCCCAGCATTTT
15 TRBJ2-1 - - TRBV11-2 CASSLDLHPDNEQFF TGTGCCAGCAGCTTAGATCTGCACCCGGACAATGAGCAGTTCTTC
13 TRBJ2-7 TRBD1 few TRBV2 CATGQGALYEQYF TGTGCCACAGGACAGGGGGCTTTGTACGAGCAGTACTTC
15 TRBJ1-1 TRBD1 few TRBV19 CASSRARQGETEAFF TGTGCCAGTAGTCGCGCTCGACAGGGGGAAACTGAAGCTTTCTTT
15 TRBJ2-7 TRBD1 few TRBV11-2 CASSFGQGASGEQYF TGTGCCAGCAGCTTTGGACAGGGGGCAAGTGGCGAGCAGTACTTC
14 TRBJ1-1 TRBD1 few TRBV28 CASSFQGVNTEAFF TGTGCCAGCAGTTTCCAGGGGGTGAACACTGAAGCTTTCTTT
18 TRBJ2-7 - - TRBV4-2 CASSQDNLRSGVSYEQYF TGTGCCAGCAGCCAAGATAATCTCAGGTCGGGGGTCTCCTACGAGCAGTACTTC
17 TRBJ2-1 TRBD1 many TRBV27 CASSPRTGVSSYNEQFF TGTGCCAGCAGTCCCCGGACAGGTGTTAGCTCCTACAATGAGCAGTTCTTC
11 TRBJ2-7 - - TRBV20-1 CSLGNNYEQYF TGCAGTCTCGGGAATAACTACGAGCAGTACTTC
16 TRBJ2-7 - - TRBV20-1 CSAREVGGEVFYEQYF TGCAGTGCTAGAGAGGTTGGAGGGGAGGTGTTCTACGAGCAGTACTTC